The 22 T cell receptor beta chains in this list originate from one sample, sequenced in a study of cytomegalovirus exposure and HLA in healthy donors. The study ran its PCR with 60 Vbeta and 13 Jbeta primers. The protocol was immunoSEQ multiplex PCR, while the TCRdb copy is restricted to in-frame clones and leaves out a portion. This table has about 78,000 clones, 80% appearing once. The sample consisted of PBMCs. All receptors come from a male donor in good health and CMV-seronegative.

This clone was found a few times. This chain uses TRBV27 with TRBJ1-2; 8 nucleotides align to TRBD1. V trimming: 4 bases; J trimming: 2 bases; junction bases outside the gene matches: 6. Looked up from germline, CDR1 is MNHEY and CDR2 is SMNVEV (reference sequence). This CDR3 comprises 15 residues. The CDR3 loop is CASSWAGQGNYGYTF. CDR3 coding DNA: TGTGCCAGCAGTTGGGCCGGACAGGGAAACTATGGCTACACCTTC.

This clone appeared a single time. The chain uses TRBV5-1 and TRBJ2-3; D possibly corresponds to TRBD1 (5 bases). CDR3 length: 15 residues. Germline V gene lookup returns CDR1 SGHRS and CDR2 YFSETQ. Trimming pared 0 bases from V and 10 bases from J, leaving 18 bases between. For the CDR3, the DNA is TGCGCCAGCAGCTTGGCAGGGCCATATGAAGGGGCGCAGTATTTT. It yields the protein CASSLAGPYEGAQYF.

This clone has a handful of counts. The sample holds other DNA sequences that translate to the same CDR3. The V and J genes are TRBV5-6 and TRBJ2-5; 8 bases line up with TRBD1. The CDR3 covers 13 residues. From germline, CDR1 is SGHDT and CDR2 YYEEEE. V lost 2 bases, J lost 5 bases, and 2 bases stayed unmatched. The CDR3 spells CASSLRTGETQYF. The CDR3 DNA follows: TGTGCCAGCAGCTTAAGGACAGGGGAGACCCAGTACTTC.

This chain uses TRBV15 with TRBJ2-1; D possibly corresponds to TRBD2 (6 bases). CDR1 and CDR2 (germline): LNHNV, YYDKDF (reference sequence). Trimming removed 1 base from V and 2 bases from J, with 12 bases in between. The CDR3 covers 16 residues. The CDR3 loop is CATSRGSSGPYNEQFF. For the CDR3, the DNA is TGTGCCACCAGCAGAGGGTCGAGCGGGCCCTACAATGAGCAGTTCTTC. The whole variable domain, remainder taken from reference TRBV15 and TRBJ2-1, is DAMVIQNPRYQVTQFGKPVTLSCSQTLNHNVMYWYQQKSSQAPKLLFHYYDKDFNNEADTPDNFQSRRPNTSFCFLDIRSPGLGDTAMYLCATSRGSSGPYNEQFFGPGTRLTVL.

The rearrangement uses TRBV5-1 and TRBJ2-1, with D possibly TRBD1 on 5 matching bases. CDR1 and CDR2 (germline): SGHRS, YFSETQ. The CDR3 contains 11 residues. V was clipped by 8 bases and J by 8 bases, with 11 bases between them. The CDR3 bases are TGCGCCAGTAAAAGGGGATATGAGCAGTTCTTC. It codes for CASKRGYEQFF.

The chain links TRBV29-1 to TRBJ2-7; 10 bases agree with TRBD1. The CDR3 spans 14 residues. CDR1 and CDR2 (germline): SQVTM, ANQGSEA. The V and J ends lost 4 bases and 3 bases, in that order; junction bases with no gene match: 6. CDR3 sequence: CSVVSRTGGYEQYF. The CDR3 nucleotides are TGCAGCGTTGTTTCGAGGACAGGGGGCTACGAGCAGTACTTC.

This CDR3 reads CSDDGGARGYTF. The CDR3 DNA follows: TGCAGCGACGACGGGGGGGCTCGTGGCTACACCTTC. The gene calls are TRBV29-1 and TRBJ1-2; TRBD1 is a possible D gene (6 bases). Trimming removed 7 bases at V and 7 bases at J, with 16 bases between. Germline V gene data show CDR1 as SQVTM and CDR2 as ANQGSEA. This CDR3 is 12 amino acids long.

The V and J genes are TRBV6-6 and TRBJ1-1; a weak D match, TRBD1 (5 bases). This CDR3 region has 12 residues. Germline loops: CDR1 MNHNY, CDR2 SVGAGI (reference sequence). V was pared by 5 bases and J by 7 bases, with 11 bases between. In DNA form, the CDR3 reads TGTGCCAGCAGTGCCCTGGGGGGTGAAGCTTTCTTT. Its protein is CASSALGGEAFF.

As regards this clone: At one of its ends the junction is not consistent with the germline gene, which may arise from a read error. This chain uses TRBV5-1 with TRBJ1-4, with D perhaps TRBD1 (5 bases). The CDR3 has 14 residues. In germline, CDR1 is SGHRS, CDR2 YFSETQ. The CDR3 loop reads CTSGPGHDGEKLFF. For the CDR3, the DNA is TGCACCAGCGGGCCTGGACACGATGGGGAAAAACTGTTTTTT.

V and J are TRBV20-1 and TRBJ1-2; D may be TRBD1 (5 bases). CDR3 size: 10 residues. Per germline, CDR1 DFQATT and CDR2 SNEGSKA (reference sequence). The CDR3 sequence is CTIQDYGYTF. Written as DNA, the CDR3 is TGCACCATACAGGACTATGGCTACACCTTC.

This clone was seen more than once but under ten times. CDR3 DNA sequence: TGTGCCAGCTCACCTTACCCCGGACAGGACGGGGGTGAAGCTTTCTTT. Translated: CASSPYPGQDGGEAFF. The V and J genes are TRBV18 and TRBJ1-1, with 7 bases lining up with TRBD1. V dropped 3 bases and J dropped 7; count of bases not matched to a gene: 14. Germline V CDR1 and CDR2: KGHSH, LQKENI. This CDR3 is 16 amino acids long.

The chain joins TRBV11-2 to TRBJ2-5, with TRBD1 identical over 11 bases. The V gene end was trimmed by 5 bases and the J gene end by 4 bases; junction bases not matched to a gene: 6. The CDR3 has 15 amino acids. From germline, CDR1 is SGHAT and CDR2 FQNNGV. CDR3 residues: CASSRTGTGGETQYF. CDR3 DNA sequence: TGTGCCAGCAGCCGCACCGGGACAGGGGGAGAGACCCAGTACTTC. The variable domain in full, completed from reference TRBV11-2 and TRBJ2-5, reads EAGVAQSPRYKIIEKRQSVAFWCNPISGHATLYWYQQILGQGPKLLIQFQNNGVVDDSQLPKDRFSAERLKGVDSTLKIQPAKLEDSAVYLCASSRTGTGGETQYFGPGTRLLVL.

This chain links TRBV10-2 with TRBJ2-5; 10 bases are a match to TRBD2. There are 17 residues in the CDR3. CDR1 and CDR2 (germline): WSHSY, SAAADI. V lost 5 bases and J lost 1; bases outside the gene matches: 10. This CDR3 reads CASSKLRTSGSQETQYF. The CDR3 nucleotides read TGCGCCAGCAGTAAACTTCGGACTAGCGGAAGCCAAGAGACCCAGTACTTC.

The J gene is TRBJ2-3, the V gene TRBV30, with TRBD2 as a possible D gene (5 bases). The CDR3 runs 14 residues. With 8 bases removed from V and 2 bases from J, the gap between germline ends came to 17 bases. Per the germline V gene, CDR1 is GTSNPN and CDR2 is SVGIG (reference sequence). Written as DNA, the CDR3 is TGTGCCCACGAGAGGGTGTCTTTCACAGATACGCAGTATTTT. This translates into CAHERVSFTDTQYF. Looking up the rest from reference TRBV30 and TRBJ2-3 gives the full variable domain: SQTIHQWPATLVQPVGSPLSLECTVEGTSNPNLYWYRQAAGRGLQLLFYSVGIGQISSEVPQNLSASRPQDRQFILSSKKLLLSDSGFYLCAHERVSFTDTQYFGPGTRLTVL.

The chain carries TRBV18 and TRBJ1-1; no definite D call. This CDR3 is built from 13 residues. Germline CDR1 KGHSH, CDR2 LQKENI. V lost 5 bases, J lost 4 bases, and 11 bases lay in between. CDR3 residues: CASSEVGSTEAFF. As DNA, the CDR3 is TGTGCCAGCTCAGAAGTAGGGAGCACTGAAGCTTTCTTT.

The chain employs TRBV7-9 and TRBJ2-2, with D perhaps matching TRBD2 (6 bases). Trimming pared 4 bases from V and 3 bases from J, leaving 12 bases between. The CDR3 has 15 amino acids. The germline gives CDR1 SEHNR, CDR2 FQNEAQ (reference sequence). The CDR3 nucleotides read TGTGCCAGCAGCTCCCCGGGAGACTACACCGGGGAGCTGTTTTTT. This codes for CASSSPGDYTGELFF. The variable domain in full, with the rest retrieved from reference TRBV7-9 and TRBJ2-2, is DTGVSQNPRHKITKRGQNVTFRCDPISEHNRLYWYRQTLGQGPEFLTYFQNEAQLEKSRLLSDRFSAERPKGSFSTLEIQRTEQGDSAMYLCASSSPGDYTGELFFGEGSRLTVL.

J is TRBJ2-7 and V is TRBV2; TRBD2 aligns across 7 bases. After removal of 7 bases from V and 3 bases from J, the junction contained 9 bases not matched to a gene. This CDR3 contains 14 residues. CDR1 and CDR2 from the germline V gene are SNHLY and FYNNEI. CDR3 residues: CASMGGRGDYEQYF. CDR3 DNA sequence: TGTGCCAGCATGGGCGGGAGAGGGGACTACGAGCAGTACTTC.

V and J are TRBV9 and TRBJ2-7; 7 bases fit TRBD1. The ends lost 4 bases at V and 5 bases at J; junction bases unmatched: 15. Germline V lookup: CDR1 SGDLS, CDR2 YYNGEE. The CDR3 spans 16 residues. The CDR3 region is CASSYALGTEGDEQYF. The CDR3 bases are TGTGCCAGCAGCTACGCCTTAGGGACAGAGGGGGACGAGCAGTACTTC.

CDR3 DNA: TGTGCCAGCAGCCCGGACAGGGGGCTAGTGGCCAAAAACATTCAGTACTTC. This encodes CASSPDRGLVAKNIQYF. This chain joins TRBV7-9 and TRBJ2-4; 11 positions agree with TRBD1. The CDR3 is 17 amino acids. CDR1 and CDR2 from the germline V gene are SEHNR and FQNEAQ (reference sequence). After removal of 5 bases from V and 1 base from J, the junction contained 7 bases not matched to a gene.

This sequence joins TRBV4-1 and TRBJ2-7, with D maybe TRBD1 (6 bases). CDR3 size: 16 residues. V lost 0 bases and J lost 2, with 14 bases in between. Germline CDR1 is MGHRA and CDR2 is YSYEKL. The CDR3: CASSQDSRGAPYEQYF. For the CDR3, the DNA is TGCGCCAGCAGCCAAGATTCCAGGGGCGCTCCCTACGAGCAGTACTTC.

Only a few counts were recorded for this clone. The V gene is TRBV7-9, the J gene TRBJ2-3; D is uncertain. CDR3 length: 14 residues. Germline V gene lookup returns CDR1 SEHNR and CDR2 FQNEAQ (reference sequence). Deletions cut 1 base from V and 1 base from J, with 6 bases between. The CDR3 loop reads CASSLGQGTDTQYF. The CDR3 DNA is TGTGCCAGCAGCTTAGGTCAGGGCACAGATACGCAGTATTTT. Full variable domain (rest looked up from reference TRBV7-9 and TRBJ2-3): DTGVSQNPRHKITKRGQNVTFRCDPISEHNRLYWYRQTLGQGPEFLTYFQNEAQLEKSRLLSDRFSAERPKGSFSTLEIQRTEQGDSAMYLCASSLGQGTDTQYFGPGTRLTVL.

This clone was counted between two and nine times. V usage is TRBV6-5 and J usage is TRBJ2-5; 10 positions match TRBD1. After removal of 9 bases from V and 4 bases from J, the junction contained 8 bases not matched to a gene. The length of the CDR3 is 14 residues. The germline gives CDR1 MNHEY, CDR2 SVGAGI. The DNA of the CDR3 is TGTGCCAGTCAGACAGGGGGCTTGGGAGAGACCCAGTACTTC. It specifies CASQTGGLGETQYF.